A single sample gave rise to the 2 T cell receptor beta chains below, sequenced in a study of long-term antiretroviral therapy in people with HIV. Version v3.0 of the immunoSEQ assay was performed at survey level. The assay was immunoSEQ multiplex PCR, and TCRdb's table has in-frame clones only and misses some. The table includes some 13,000 clones, more than 80% detected once. Sequenced material: unsorted PBMCs, taken 3.4 years after starting antiretroviral therapy. Source of these receptors: a man in his forties with HIV.

The chain recombines TRBV30 with TRBJ2-5; D tentatively reads TRBD1 or TRBD2 (5 bases each). Trimming removed 1 base from V and 1 base from J, with 7 bases in between. In germline, CDR1 is GTSNPN, CDR2 SVGIG (reference sequence). There are 13 residues in the CDR3. In DNA form, the CDR3 reads TGTGCCTGGAGTGGGGGGATCCAAGAGACCCAGTACTTC. Residues: CAWSGGIQETQYF.

The chain combines TRBV27 with TRBJ2-7, with TRBD2 identical over 7 bases. Germline-derived CDR1 and CDR2 are MNHEY and SMNVEV (reference sequence). V shed 2 bases, J shed 5 bases, and the junction held 3 bases outside the gene matches. The CDR3 sequence is 13 residues long. The CDR3 bases are TGTGCCAGCAGTTTAGGCGGGAGAAACGAGCAGTACTTC. Translated, it gives CASSLGGRNEQYF.